This T cell receptor beta chain was observed in a study of T cells after somatic rescue of genetic block. The CDR3 consists of 15 residues. The germline CDR1 and CDR2 sequences are SGDLS and YYNGEE. The ends lost 4 bases at V and 2 bases at J; junction bases unmatched: 5. This table comes from immunoSEQ multiplex PCR, and its TCRdb copy is limited to in-frame clones, with some not included. The sample has tens of thousands of clones, about 96% seen once. The origin of this receptor is a child less than two years old. Specimen: peripheral blood mononuclear cells (PBMCs). The chain combines TRBV9 with TRBJ1-2; 10 bases are a match to TRBD1. The CDR3, as DNA: TGTGCCAGCAGCCCGGGACAGGGGAGAAACTATGGCTACACCTTC. Amino acid sequence: CASSPGQGRNYGYTF.